Listed below are T cell receptor beta chains from one sample, sequenced in a study of blood T cell repertoires in COVID-19. Profiled with immunoSEQ multiplex PCR; TCRdb holds only in-frame clones, not every one. The sample lists about 200,000 clones; 75% to 90% were seen once. The sample consisted of PBMCs or T cells enriched from blood (not recorded which). The receptors shown here come from a woman aged 25 to 39 who had been exposed to COVID-19. Both conserved end residues are trimmed from each CDR3. Each record gives: V gene, CDR3 length, J gene, CDR3 protein.

>TRBV6-5|11|TRBJ1-1
ASSQYRGTEAF
>TRBV5-1|13|TRBJ1-5
ASSPGDRGHQPQH
>TRBV6-5|12|TRBJ2-7
ASSPLAGEPGQY
>TRBV19|11|TRBJ2-7
ASSLDSSYEQY
>TRBV5-1|14|TRBJ1-6
ASSKTGPIVDSPLH
>TRBV5-1|12|TRBJ2-6
ASKGAPGANVLT
>TRBV9|12|TRBJ1-2
ASSVDGGQHGYT
>TRBV18|12|TRBJ2-5
ASSPPGRRETQY
>TRBV3-1/TRBV3-2|13|TRBJ1-2
ASSQDGREHYGYT
>TRBV5-1|14|TRBJ2-1
ASSLFPGTGSDEQF
>TRBV30|14|TRBJ2-7
AWSIGGQFDSYEQY
>TRBV25-1|9|TRBJ2-7
ASSPGGEQY
>TRBV19|14|TRBJ1-5
ASSLAGTGANQPQH
>TRBV3-1/TRBV3-2|13|TRBJ1-6
ASSPQGVTNSPLH
>TRBV24-1|13|TRBJ2-3
ATSVAGLGTDTQY
>TRBV9|13|TRBJ2-1
ASSVEGTAYNEQF
>TRBV9|13|TRBJ1-4
ASSVRQSENEKLF
>TRBV20-1|12|TRBJ2-7
SASKGSLGYEQY
>TRBV6-1|13|TRBJ2-5
ASSDLRTSGESQY
>TRBV6-5|14|TRBJ1-1
ASSYSIGAGFTEAF
>TRBV11-2|14|TRBJ1-2
ASSLERSATLYGYT